The T cell receptor (beta chain) under discussion was sequenced for a study of shared clonotypes between healthy human individuals. PBMC DNA, left unsorted, was sequenced on ten immunoSEQ deep assay plates. Methods used by the authors: ImmunoSEQ supplied junction-only sequences lacking quality scores, so filtering was different. The protocol was immunoSEQ multiplex PCR, while the TCRdb copy is restricted to in-frame clones and leaves out a portion. The D gene and trimming were derived from the DNA, and the V and J assignments and clone size from that table. This table holds approximately 500,000 clones, roughly 78% found once. Trimming removed 7 bases from V and 8 bases from J, with 17 bases in between. The V gene's germline CDR1 is LNHDA and CDR2 SQIVND (reference sequence). The CDR3 has 13 amino acids.

The sequenced sample was PBMCs. The chain employs TRBV19 and TRBJ1-2; D remains unclear. The receptor was isolated from a woman aged 35 to 49 in good health. Some clones in this sample may be carry-over from other donors' samples. The CDR3 sequence is CASTSTRGSGYTF. The CDR3 bases are TGTGCCAGTACTTCAACCAGAGGGTCCGGCTACACCTTC.